This T cell receptor (beta chain) was sequenced during a study of T-cell reconstitution after alpha-beta-depleted transplantation in children. The sample holds many counts of this clonotype. Unique molecular identifiers were incorporated during preparation of the TCRbeta library. TCRdb redid the calling of the PCR reads with MiXCR, one entry per CDR3 protein. The table shows some 550,000 distinct CDR3 sequences, with more than 20% occurring only once. The CDR3 consists of 13 residues. Trimming cost V 0 bases and J 2 bases, with 8 bases left between them. Germline V gene data show CDR1 as DFQATT and CDR2 as SNEGSKA (reference sequence).

The chain is built from TRBV20-1 and TRBJ2-7, with D possibly TRBD1 on 6 matching bases. This receptor was identified in a boy in the first two years of life who had a stem cell transplant for acute myeloid leukemia, so the T cells may come from the graft donor. Sequenced here: PBMCs, mostly from graft donor cells, sampled 360 days after TCRalphabeta/CD19-depleted stem cell transplant. The CDR3 nucleotides are TGCAGTGCTAGAGATAGGACAGCCTACGAGCAGTACGTC. Translated, it gives CSARDRTAYEQYV.